This T cell receptor (beta chain) derives from a study of blood T cell repertoires in COVID-19. Study-wide background: The study drew acute and convalescent COVID-19 samples from the United States, Italy and Spain. From T cells, B-cell-depleted T cells, or PBMCs came the material, which was cDNA or gDNA.

Original handling: Quantification of nucleated cells was approximated via reference gene primer amplification. Profiling relied on immunoSEQ multiplex PCR, and the TCRdb table lists in-frame clones only, not all of them. V and J calls and clone size are copied from that table; D and trimming were computed from the DNA. The top ten clones hold less than 25% of a sample with some 43,000 clones, more than 65% of them seen once. CDR1 SGHTA and CDR2 FQGTGA come from the germline V gene. The CDR3 extends over 14 amino acids. V lost 6 bases and J lost 1, with 10 bases in between. This TCR was sampled from a woman aged 55 to 70 with acute or convalescent COVID-19. Sequencing was carried out using peripheral blood. The V call is TRBV7-3, the J call TRBJ1-5, with D possibly TRBD1 on 5 matching bases. CDR3 residues: CASRPTGSNQPQHF. The CDR3, as DNA: TGTGCCAGCAGGCCTACAGGAAGCAATCAGCCCCAGCATTTT.